What follows are 30 T cell receptor beta chains derived from one specimen sequenced in a study of T cell responses to AZD1222 COVID-19 vaccine (dated by TCRdb to the early 2020s). The time point label here, explained by the study, means: about 28 days (+/-7) after the second vaccine dose. Library preparation was by the immunoSEQ multiplex PCR assay. Not all clones reach the TCRdb copy of this immuneACCESS table, which keeps in-frame sequences only. Checked studies attribute under half of the gap to unresolved V genes and leave the rest unexplained. This sample holds about 120,000 clones; almost 95% were observed only once. The ten most abundant clones make up 1.6% of the sample. The sequenced sample was peripheral blood, obtained 28 days after the second AZD1222 dose. Receptors were obtained from an adult who received the AZD1222 COVID-19 vaccine.

This chain links TRBV4-1 with TRBJ2-1, with D perhaps matching TRBD2 (6 bases). This CDR3 spans 17 amino acids. V lost 3 bases and J 0 bases, leaving 15 bases between the germline ends. From germline, CDR1 is MGHRA and CDR2 YSYEKL. The CDR3 nucleotides are TGCGCCAGCAGCCAGGAACCTAGCGCCAACTCCTACAATGAGCAGTTCTTC. It encodes CASSQEPSANSYNEQFF.

This clone was detected once. The CDR3 sequence: CASSPQREGYYEQYF. CDR3 coding DNA: TGTGCCAGCAGCCCCCAGCGGGAGGGCTACTACGAGCAGTACTTC. This chain uses TRBV7-8 with TRBJ2-7, with 10 positions matching TRBD2. With 5 bases clipped from V and 3 bases from J, the junction kept 7 bases outside the gene matches. The CDR3 totals 15 residues. In germline, CDR1 is SGHVS, CDR2 FQNEAQ.

This chain joins TRBV4-2 and TRBJ2-1, with 13 nucleotides matching TRBD2. Per germline, CDR1 LGHNA and CDR2 YNFKEQ. V was clipped by 4 bases and J by 8 bases; unmatched bases: 11. This CDR3 is 17 amino acids long. CDR3 region: CASSRLAGGRTHDEQFF. CDR3 bases: TGTGCCAGCAGCCGACTAGCGGGAGGCCGCACGCACGATGAGCAGTTCTTC.

This sequence joins TRBV10-3 and TRBJ1-2, with D hard to call. V dropped 3 bases and J dropped 7 bases, with 15 bases sitting between them. The CDR3 is 14 residues long. CDR1 ENHRY and CDR2 SYGVKD come from the germline V gene. CDR3 protein: CAISEAAALRGYTF. The CDR3 nucleotides read TGTGCCATCAGTGAAGCGGCCGCGTTGCGTGGCTACACCTTC.

In its sample, this clone was seen once. The J gene is TRBJ1-2, the V gene TRBV4-2, with 7 bases matching TRBD1. The CDR3 runs to 17 residues. J was trimmed by 4 bases and V by 3 bases; bases with no gene match: 14. Germline CDR1 LGHNA, CDR2 YNFKEQ. CDR3 in amino acids: CASSQDEQGRYSYGYTF. The CDR3 nucleotides read TGTGCCAGCAGCCAGGATGAACAGGGGCGCTATTCCTATGGCTACACCTTC.

The chain carries TRBV28 and TRBJ2-4; the D gene is possibly TRBD2 (7 bases). Germline V gene data show CDR1 as MDHEN and CDR2 as SYDVKM. The CDR3 has 15 amino acids. With 2 bases removed from V and 3 bases from J, the gap between germline ends came to 11 bases. The CDR3 sequence: CASSLGGAGKNIQYF. CDR3 DNA: TGTGCCAGCAGTTTAGGGGGGGCTGGCAAAAACATTCAGTACTTC.

Points on this clone: One end of the junction is discordant with germline, which a read error may explain. The rearrangement links TRBV2 to TRBJ2-7; no clear D. Germline V lookup: CDR1 SNHLY, CDR2 FYNNEI. The CDR3 contains 14 residues. The CDR3 nucleotides are TGTGCCAGCAATGAAGCCCCATACTCCTACGAGCAGTACTTC. It encodes CASNEAPYSYEQYF.

This clone is judged medium-sized (0.01 to 0.1%). This chain connects TRBV24-1 to TRBJ2-2; possibly TRBD1 for D (5 bases). Trimming pared 1 base from V and 0 bases from J, leaving 11 bases between. Per the germline V gene, CDR1 is KGHDR and CDR2 is SFDVKD. The CDR3 is made up of 17 amino acids. The CDR3 DNA is TGTGCCACCAGTGATTTCAGGGCAGGTTCGAACACCGGGGAGCTGTTTTTT. Translating it yields CATSDFRAGSNTGELFF.

The gene calls are TRBV6-6 and TRBJ1-6; D is unresolved. Germline V lookup: CDR1 MNHNY, CDR2 SVGAGI (reference sequence). V shed 7 bases and J shed 0 bases, with 10 bases lying between them. The CDR3 totals 15 residues. CDR3 sequence: CASTSESSYNSPLHF. CDR3 bases: TGTGCCAGCACCTCCGAGAGCTCCTATAATTCACCCCTCCACTTT.

The chain employs TRBV19 and TRBJ1-1; D not certain. Germline values: CDR1 LNHDA, CDR2 SQIVND (reference sequence). CDR3 length: 14 residues. Trimming shortened V by 1 base and J by 0 bases, and 6 bases separated the two germline ends. The CDR3 region is CASSIGTVNTEAFF. CDR3 in DNA: TGTGCCAGTAGTATAGGCACCGTGAACACTGAAGCTTTCTTT.

This rearrangement joins TRBV4-1 to TRBJ2-7; D is unresolved. The ends were cut back, 3 bases at V and 4 bases at J, with 16 bases in the middle. There are 15 residues in the CDR3. Germline V CDR1 and CDR2: MGHRA, YSYEKL. The CDR3 DNA reads TGCGCCAGCAGCCAGAGCTTGGCAGGACGGTACGAGCAGTACTTC. Amino acids: CASSQSLAGRYEQYF.

This chain connects TRBV28 to TRBJ1-1, with a tentative D call TRBD1 (5 bases). Germline CDR1 is MDHEN and CDR2 is SYDVKM. The CDR3 totals 16 residues. The V end lost 3 bases, the J end lost 0 bases, and 14 bases lay between the germline ends. CDR3 sequence (DNA): TGTGCCAGCAGTTTTTGGGACGGCTCGTTGAACACTGAAGCTTTCTTT. Residues: CASSFWDGSLNTEAFF.

The chain employs TRBV9 and TRBJ2-2; D remains unclear. The CDR3 is made up of 14 amino acids. Germline CDR1 SGDLS, CDR2 YYNGEE. V was shortened by 0 bases and J by 5 bases, with 8 bases between the two germline ends. This chain's CDR3 is CASSVVRQTGELFF. The CDR3 DNA reads as TGTGCCAGCAGCGTAGTCCGCCAAACCGGGGAGCTGTTTTTT.

This chain joins TRBV28 and TRBJ1-2; D is undetermined. In germline, CDR1 is MDHEN, CDR2 SYDVKM. V was shortened by 4 bases and J by 6 bases, with 6 bases between the two germline ends. The CDR3 has 11 amino acids. CDR3 loop: CASSYANGYTF. In DNA, the CDR3 is TGTGCCAGCAGTTATGCAAATGGCTACACCTTC.

The chain is built from TRBV4-2 and TRBJ1-4, with no clear D. V was cut by 0 bases and J by 8 bases, with 13 bases left in between. Per germline, CDR1 LGHNA and CDR2 YNFKEQ. The CDR3 consists of 15 residues. The CDR3 reads CASSQDGGTGEKLFF. CDR3 nucleotide sequence: TGTGCCAGCAGCCAAGACGGTGGAACTGGGGAAAAACTGTTTTTT.

This sequence joins TRBV27 and TRBJ2-7, with 9 bases fitting TRBD2. CDR1 and CDR2 (germline): MNHEY, SMNVEV (reference sequence). Germline trimming cut 8 bases from V and 6 bases from J; bases unmatched to any gene: 11. CDR3 size: 14 residues. The CDR3 nucleotides read TGTGCCAGCCGTCTCTTAGCGGGAGTTGTCGAGCAGTACTTC. Translation: CASRLLAGVVEQYF.

This chain joins TRBV28 and TRBJ2-7, with a tentative D call TRBD2 (6 bases). From germline, CDR1 is MDHEN and CDR2 SYDVKM. This CDR3 has 13 amino acids. V dropped 3 bases and J dropped 9 bases, with 15 bases sitting between them. As DNA, the CDR3 is TGTGCCAGCAGTTTCTTACGGGGACTGGGGCAGTACTTC. Its protein is CASSFLRGLGQYF.

The V call is TRBV7-9, the J call TRBJ2-3; tentative D call: TRBD2 (5 bases). Trimming cost V 8 bases and J 0 bases, with 9 bases left between them. CDR1 and CDR2 from the germline V gene are SEHNR and FQNEAQ (reference sequence). The CDR3 loop spans 13 amino acids. The CDR3 bases are TGTGCCAGCCTCTGGACTAGCACAGATACGCAGTATTTT. As protein: CASLWTSTDTQYF.

This chain links TRBV7-3 with TRBJ2-3, with D perhaps TRBD1 (5 bases). Per germline, CDR1 SGHTA and CDR2 FQGTGA. The CDR3 has 14 residues. V lost 5 bases to trimming and J lost 2 bases, with 11 bases between them. CDR3 loop: CASSPRGPTDTQYF. The CDR3 DNA reads TGTGCCAGCAGCCCTAGGGGCCCCACAGATACGCAGTATTTT.

This rearrangement joins TRBV6-5 to TRBJ2-2; D is ambiguous. The CDR3 covers 14 residues. The germline V gene encodes CDR1 MNHEY and CDR2 SVGAGI. V was trimmed by 4 bases and J by 1 base, leaving 7 bases between them. As DNA, the CDR3 is TGTGCCAGCAGTTCCCCCCTGAACACCGGGGAGCTGTTTTTT. This gives the protein CASSSPLNTGELFF.

The chain carries TRBV5-4 and TRBJ2-1; TRBD2 is a possible D gene (6 bases). Trimming removed 2 bases from V and 0 bases from J, with 9 bases in between. The CDR3 sequence is 15 residues long. Germline assignment: CDR1 SGHNT and CDR2 YYREEE (reference sequence). The CDR3 loop reads CASSFPGSSYNEQFF. CDR3 sequence (DNA): TGTGCCAGCAGCTTTCCCGGGAGCTCCTACAATGAGCAGTTCTTC.

The chain couples TRBV7-2 to TRBJ1-5, with 9 bases identical to TRBD1. This CDR3 has 15 residues. In germline, CDR1 is SGHTA, CDR2 FQGNSA. The J segment lost 9 bases and the V segment lost 3 bases, leaving 9 bases of the junction unmatched. The DNA for the CDR3 is TGTGCCAGCAGCTTGGACAGGGGCACGAATTGGCCCCAGCATTTT. Translation gives CASSLDRGTNWPQHF. The full variable domain, in which reference TRBV7-2 and TRBJ1-5 provide the parts outside the CDR3, is GAGVSQSPSNKVTEKGKDVELRCDPISGHTALYWYRQSLGQGLEFLIYFQGNSAPDKSGLPSDRFSAERTGGSVSTLTIQRTQQEDSAVYLCASSLDRGTNWPQHFGDGTRLSIL.

This chain links TRBV28 with TRBJ2-1, with 9 bases fitting TRBD1. CDR3 size: 15 residues. V was pared by 4 bases and J by 0 bases, with 1 base of the junction left unmatched. Germline lookup yields CDR1 MDHEN and CDR2 SYDVKM. The CDR3: CASSSTGGSYNEQFF. The CDR3 region has the DNA TGTGCCAGCAGTTCGACAGGGGGCTCCTACAATGAGCAGTTCTTC.

The chain employs TRBV20-1 and TRBJ2-7; D may be TRBD1 or TRBD2 (5 bases each). V was clipped by 6 bases and J by 2 bases, with 8 bases between them. The CDR3 has 11 amino acids. Germline CDR1 DFQATT, CDR2 SNEGSKA (reference sequence). The CDR3 protein is CSAGRAYEQYF. The CDR3, as DNA: TGCAGTGCGGGACGAGCCTACGAGCAGTACTTC.

The rearrangement links TRBV5-1 to TRBJ2-1; D is undetermined. The CDR3 is made up of 13 amino acids. Trimming took 0 bases from V and 6 from J, leaving 7 bases between them. Germline CDR1 and CDR2: SGHRS and YFSETQ. The CDR3 spells CASSLDWANEQFF. The CDR3 DNA is TGCGCCAGCAGCTTGGATTGGGCCAATGAGCAGTTCTTC. The full variable domain, in which reference TRBV5-1 and TRBJ2-1 provide the parts outside the CDR3, is KAGVTQTPRYLIKTRGQQVTLSCSPISGHRSVSWYQQTPGQGLQFLFEYFSETQRNKGNFPGRFSGRQFSNSRSEMNVSTLELGDSALYLCASSLDWANEQFFGPGTRLTVL.

J is TRBJ1-1 and V is TRBV30, with D unresolved. CDR1 is GTSNPN and CDR2 is SVGIG in the germline V gene (reference sequence). The CDR3 extends over 13 amino acids. V lost 2 bases and J lost 3, with 10 bases in between. This chain's CDR3 is CAWSIGLDTEAFF. Written as DNA, the CDR3 is TGTGCCTGGAGTATAGGGTTGGACACTGAAGCTTTCTTT. The full variable domain, completed using reference TRBV30 and TRBJ1-1, is SQTIHQWPATLVQPVGSPLSLECTVEGTSNPNLYWYRQAAGRGLQLLFYSVGIGQISSEVPQNLSASRPQDRQFILSSKKLLLSDSGFYLCAWSIGLDTEAFFGQGTRLTVV.

The genes are TRBV28 and TRBJ1-2; D is possibly TRBD1 (5 bases). V was cut by 9 bases and J by 3 bases, with 11 bases left in between. This CDR3 contains 12 residues. The germline V gene has CDR1 MDHEN and CDR2 SYDVKM. The CDR3 reads CASTGTDYGYTF. Written as DNA, the CDR3 is TGTGCCAGTACCGGGACGGACTATGGCTACACCTTC.

The rearrangement joins TRBV2 to TRBJ2-4; no clear D gene. CDR1 SNHLY and CDR2 FYNNEI come from the germline V gene. The CDR3 is made up of 14 amino acids. V was clipped by 1 base and J by 0 bases, with 4 bases between them. The CDR3 DNA reads as TGTGCCAGCAGTGAAGGGCTAGCCAAAAACATTCAGTACTTC. This codes for CASSEGLAKNIQYF.

The chain links TRBV7-6 to TRBJ2-5; D gene ambiguous. Trimming removed 1 base at V and 5 bases at J, with 5 bases between. Germline loops: CDR1 SGHVS, CDR2 FNYEAQ. The CDR3 loop spans 12 amino acids. CDR3 in amino acids: CASSLVRETQYF. The DNA for the CDR3 is TGTGCCAGCAGCTTAGTACGCGAGACCCAGTACTTC.

This rearrangement joins TRBV6-6 to TRBJ2-5, with 7 nucleotides matching TRBD2. Per germline, CDR1 MNHNY and CDR2 SVGAGI (reference sequence). After removal of 8 bases from V and 2 bases from J, the junction contained 11 bases not matched to a gene. CDR3 length: 15 residues. The CDR3 here is CASGGGLGNQETQYF. Here the CDR3 DNA reads TGTGCCAGCGGCGGGGGTCTAGGGAATCAAGAGACCCAGTACTTC.